These T cell receptor beta chains were read from a single sample in a study of shared clonotypes between healthy human individuals. Sequencing used immunoSEQ multiplex PCR; TCRdb keeps in-frame clones, though not all of them. The sample lists roughly 600,000 clones, roughly 98% occurring once. Material for sequencing was naive CD8+ T cells sorted from blood. Source of these receptors: a man in his thirties or forties in good health. Both conserved end residues are part of each CDR3. A D gene is named only where the DNA matches it firmly. Clone size is not always given. Where it is, it says once, few, many or a class for expanded clones.

D | J | V | size | CDR3 | DNA
NA | TRBJ2-6 | TRBV4-1 | once | CASSQDPRISGANVLTF | TGCGCCAGCAGCCAAGACCCCAGAATCTCTGGGGCCAACGTCCTGACTTTC
NA | TRBJ2-7 | TRBV4-1 | NA | CASSQAADTEQYF | TGCGCCAGCAGCCAAGCCGCCGACACCGAGCAGTACTTC
NA | TRBJ1-5 | TRBV5-8 | NA | CASSLGALGQNSNQPQHF | TGTGCCAGCAGCTTGGGTGCCCTCGGACAAAATAGCAATCAGCCCCAGCATTTT
NA | TRBJ2-3 | TRBV7-9 | NA | CASTPFPGRPTQYF | TGTGCCAGCACCCCCTTTCCGGGAAGGCCTACGCAGTATTTT
NA | TRBJ2-7 | TRBV19 | NA | CASRTRHEGTYEQYF | TGTGCCAGTAGGACACGACACGAGGGGACCTACGAGCAGTACTTC
NA | TRBJ2-3 | TRBV4-3 | NA | CASSQAVGGYTDTQYF | TGCGCCAGCAGCCAAGCGGTCGGGGGCTACACAGATACGCAGTATTTT
NA | TRBJ2-2 | TRBV4-3 | NA | CASSLINNLELFF | TGCGCCAGCAGCCTCATCAACAACCTGGAGCTGTTTTTT
NA | TRBJ2-7 | TRBV5-4 | NA | CASSSTGQIYEQYF | TGTGCCAGCAGCTCTACGGGCCAAATCTACGAGCAGTACTTC
TRBD1 | TRBJ1-1 | TRBV19 | NA | CASSAEEGAVTEAFF | TGTGCCAGTAGTGCCGAGGAGGGGGCAGTAACTGAAGCTTTCTTT
NA | TRBJ2-3 | TRBV7-2 | NA | CASSPGLIPTDTQYF | TGTGCCAGCAGCCCGGGACTCATTCCCACAGATACGCAGTATTTT
TRBD2 | TRBJ2-7 | TRBV6-1 | NA | CASSTSALSYEQYF | TGTGCCAGCAGCACTAGCGCCCTCTCCTACGAGCAGTACTTC
TRBD2 | TRBJ2-1 | TRBV9 | NA | CASSVALAGVDEQFF | TGTGCCAGCAGCGTAGCTCTAGCGGGAGTCGATGAGCAGTTCTTC
TRBD2 | TRBJ2-1 | TRBV12-5 | NA | CASALTSGYNEQFF | TGTGCTAGTGCCCTGACTAGCGGCTACAATGAGCAGTTCTTC
NA | TRBJ1-2 | TRBV28 | NA | CASSLGGANYGYTF | TGTGCCAGCAGTTTAGGTGGGGCCAACTATGGCTACACCTTC
TRBD2 | TRBJ2-5 | TRBV15 | NA | CATSRGAEGLAGEETQYF | TGTGCCACCAGCAGGGGGGCTGAGGGGCTAGCGGGAGAGGAGACCCAGTACTTC
NA | TRBJ2-1 | TRBV7-9 | NA | CASTASGLNNEQFF | TGTGCCAGCACCGCGTCGGGACTGAACAATGAGCAGTTCTTC
NA | TRBJ2-1 | TRBV9 | NA | CASSVTIGMNEQFF | TGTGCCAGCAGCGTCACAATAGGGATGAATGAGCAGTTCTTC
TRBD1 | TRBJ2-7 | TRBV7-9 | NA | CASSSTVHRGRTSYEQYF | TGTGCCAGCAGCTCTACGGTACACAGGGGACGTACCTCCTACGAGCAGTACTTC
NA | TRBJ2-3 | TRBV13 | NA | CASSSLTDTQYF | TGTGCCAGCAGCTCCCTCACAGATACGCAGTATTTT
NA | TRBJ2-3 | TRBV5-1 | NA | CASSLEGGGSIGDTQYF | TGCGCCAGCAGCTTGGAAGGGGGCGGGAGTATAGGAGATACGCAGTATTTT
TRBD2 | TRBJ2-7 | TRBV25-1 | once | CASSTPGTRPQPEQYF | TGTGCCAGCAGTACACCCGGGACTAGACCTCAGCCCGAGCAGTACTTC
NA | TRBJ2-7 | TRBV18 | NA | CASSPDSHGSETPYEQYF | TGTGCCAGCTCACCGGACAGCCACGGGAGCGAAACCCCATACGAGCAGTACTTC
NA | TRBJ2-1 | TRBV27 | once | CASSLLGDEQFF | TGTGCCAGCAGCCTTCTAGGGGATGAGCAGTTCTTC
TRBD1 | TRBJ1-5 | TRBV15 | once | CATSRALDREWYQPQHF | TGTGCCACCAGCAGAGCCCTTGACAGGGAGTGGTATCAGCCCCAGCATTTT
NA | TRBJ1-1 | TRBV9 | NA | CASSGDGYTEAFF | TGTGCCAGCAGCGGGGACGGTTACACTGAAGCTTTCTTT
NA | TRBJ2-5 | TRBV4-1 | NA | CASSQEGLPPETQYF | TGCGCCAGCAGCCAAGAAGGCCTACCTCCGGAGACCCAGTACTTC
TRBD1 | TRBJ2-3 | TRBV27 | NA | CASSRMGQGLPGPDTQYF | TGTGCCAGCAGCAGAATGGGACAGGGACTACCAGGCCCAGATACGCAGTATTTT
TRBD1 | TRBJ2-5 | TRBV7-9 | NA | CASSLRTGVEETQYF | TGTGCCAGCAGCTTACGGACAGGCGTGGAAGAGACCCAGTACTTC
NA | TRBJ1-2 | TRBV15 | NA | CATGPGGNGYTF | TGTGCCACAGGGCCGGGGGGGAACGGCTACACCTTC
TRBD1 | TRBJ2-1 | TRBV7-9 | NA | CASSPGTVFSNEQFF | TGTGCCAGCAGCCCTGGGACAGTATTCAGCAATGAGCAGTTCTTC
NA | TRBJ2-5 | TRBV7-8 | once | CASSLDWGEETQYF | TGTGCCAGCAGCTTGGACTGGGGCGAGGAGACCCAGTACTTC
NA | TRBJ1-4 | TRBV27 | NA | CASSLSINTANEKLFF | TGTGCCAGCAGTTTATCGATAAACACGGCTAATGAAAAACTGTTTTTT
NA | TRBJ1-2 | TRBV19 | NA | CASSSVNSGYGYTF | TGTGCCAGTAGTTCTGTAAACAGCGGCTATGGCTACACCTTC
NA | TRBJ2-1 | TRBV28 | NA | CASSLRDLRYEQFF | TGTGCCAGCAGTTTGAGGGACTTACGGTACGAGCAGTTCTTC
NA | TRBJ2-2 | TRBV7-2 | NA | CASSLFTGELFF | TGTGCCAGCAGCTTATTCACCGGGGAGCTGTTTTTT
NA | TRBJ2-3 | TRBV11-2 | NA | CASSFTDTDTQYF | TGTGCCAGCAGCTTTACAGACACAGATACGCAGTATTTT
NA | TRBJ1-5 | TRBV19 | NA | CASSIQGEQPQHF | TGTGCCAGTAGTATACAGGGAGAGCAGCCCCAGCATTTT
TRBD2 | TRBJ2-5 | TRBV7-2 | NA | CASSPPREGTQETQYF | TGTGCCAGCAGCCCTCCTCGGGAGGGCACCCAAGAGACCCAGTACTTC
NA | TRBJ1-5 | TRBV2 | NA | CASSEWVSDSNQPQHF | TGTGCCAGCAGTGAATGGGTCTCAGATAGCAATCAGCCCCAGCATTTT
NA | TRBJ1-1 | TRBV11-3 | NA | CASSLAAGGFEAFF | TGTGCCAGCAGCTTAGCGGCCGGGGGCTTTGAAGCTTTCTTT
NA | TRBJ2-6 | TRBV6-6 | NA | CASRPSGANVLTF | TGTGCCAGCAGACCATCTGGGGCCAACGTCCTGACTTTC
TRBD2 | TRBJ2-3 | TRBV15 | once | CATSRGGSGSPTDTQYF | TGTGCCACCAGCAGAGGGGGTAGCGGGAGTCCCACAGATACGCAGTATTTT
NA | TRBJ1-1 | TRBV7-3 | once | CASSLSAGGTEAFF | TGTGCCAGCAGCTTAAGTGCGGGGGGAACTGAAGCTTTCTTT
TRBD2 | TRBJ2-2 | TRBV27 | NA | CASTFVGGPRELFF | TGTGCCAGCACATTTGTGGGAGGGCCCCGGGAGCTGTTTTTT